What follows are 12 T cell receptor beta chains derived from one specimen sequenced in a study of blood T cells in healthy people across ages. Together with a sample-barcoded 5' primer, a J-beta primer mix was included in a second PCR lasting roughly 7 to 11 cycles. TCRdb reprocessed the 5' RACE reads via MiXCR and lists one record per CDR3 protein. The profile shows roughly 1,300,000 distinct CDR3 sequences, around 55% of them singletons. Sequenced input: blood. These receptors came from a young man in good health.

Here the CDR3 reads CATSDRNYEQYF. CDR3 coding DNA: TGTGCCACCTCGGACAGGAACTACGAGCAGTACTTC. V usage is TRBV15 and J usage is TRBJ2-7; 7 bases align to TRBD1. The germline V gene has CDR1 LNHNV and CDR2 YYDKDF (reference sequence). Trimming removed 8 bases from V and 3 bases from J; junction bases left unmatched: 4. This CDR3 region has 12 residues.

This chain connects TRBV4-1 to TRBJ2-7; D tentatively fits TRBD1 or TRBD2 (5 bases each). CDR1 is MGHRA and CDR2 is YSYEKL in the germline V gene. V was shortened by 4 bases and J by 4 bases, with 20 bases between the two germline ends. This CDR3 has 16 amino acids. In nucleotides, the CDR3 is TGCGCCAGCAGCCCTGGGAACAGCCGGGGCGGATACGAGCAGTACTTC. Protein: CASSPGNSRGGYEQYF.

This clonotype was detected only a few times. The V gene is TRBV28, the J gene TRBJ1-2; D perhaps matches TRBD1 (6 bases). CDR1 MDHEN and CDR2 SYDVKM come from the germline V gene. Trimming removed 5 bases at V and 4 bases at J, with 14 bases between. The CDR3 consists of 14 residues. CDR3 amino acids: CASSTYRVGYGYTF. Written as DNA, the CDR3 is TGTGCCAGCAGTACCTACAGGGTCGGCTATGGCTACACCTTC.

V and J are TRBV6-6 and TRBJ2-3; unclear D gene. The V and J ends lost 6 bases and 4 bases respectively, with 14 bases between them. The germline V gene has CDR1 MNHNY and CDR2 SVGAGI (reference sequence). This CDR3 has 14 residues. Here the CDR3 reads CASSSLELADTQYF. The CDR3 DNA is TGTGCCAGCAGCTCCCTGGAGTTGGCAGATACGCAGTATTTT.

J is TRBJ2-3 and V is TRBV20-1; D possibly corresponds to TRBD2 (6 bases). This CDR3 is built from 13 residues. The germline V gene encodes CDR1 DFQATT and CDR2 SNEGSKA (reference sequence). V lost 2 bases and J 5 bases, leaving 11 bases between the germline ends. CDR3 bases: TGCAGTGCTAGACCCGGGGGAATAGATACGCAGTATTTT. This codes for CSARPGGIDTQYF.

This clonotype has more than one count but fewer than ten. The CDR3 DNA reads as TGTGCCAGCAGCGGAGCGGGAGCGGACGGGGAGCTGTTTTTT. Translated, it gives CASSGAGADGELFF. V gene TRBV6-4 combines with J gene TRBJ2-2; 8 bases are shared with TRBD2. The CDR3 covers 14 residues. V lost 6 bases and J lost 7; bases outside the gene matches: 7. Germline V lookup: CDR1 MRHNA, CDR2 SNTAGT.

For the CDR3, the DNA is TGTGCCAGCAGCTCCGGGACTAGCGGGATCGCGGACGAGCAGTACTTC. This codes for CASSSGTSGIADEQYF. The chain employs TRBV7-9 and TRBJ2-7, with 13 bases aligning to TRBD2. CDR3 length equals 16 residues. The germline V gene has CDR1 SEHNR and CDR2 FQNEAQ (reference sequence). The V gene end was trimmed by 4 bases and the J gene end by 5 bases; junction bases not matched to a gene: 8. The complete variable domain, with remaining parts taken from reference TRBV7-9 and TRBJ2-7, reads DTGVSQNPRHKITKRGQNVTFRCDPISEHNRLYWYRQTLGQGPEFLTYFQNEAQLEKSRLLSDRFSAERPKGSFSTLEIQRTEQGDSAMYLCASSSGTSGIADEQYFGPGTRLTVT.

As to this clonotype: The limits of the CDR3 on the DNA are not certain, so only TCRdb's listed CDR3 is given. The chain recombines TRBV21-1 with TRBJ2-6; the table's D call TRBD1 went unverified against the DNA. TRBV21-1 counts as a pseudogene. Inclusive of both ends, the CDR3 amounts to 18 amino acids. The CDR3 loop reads CASSSTQGWGTGANVLTF.

This clonotype was seen a few times. The gene calls are TRBV4-3 and TRBJ2-1, with D perhaps TRBD2 (6 bases). Germline CDR1 and CDR2: LGHNA and YSLEER. This CDR3 has 15 residues. Trimming left V 4 bases short and J 8 bases short, with 18 bases between. The CDR3 bases are TGCGCCAGCAGCCTTGACCGGGGGAATAAGGATGAGCAGTTCTTC. Its protein product is CASSLDRGNKDEQFF.

This sequence joins TRBV14 and TRBJ2-7, with D possibly being TRBD1 (6 bases). CDR1 and CDR2 (germline): SGHDN, FVKESK. CDR3 length: 14 amino acids. Trimming removed 10 bases from V and 2 bases from J, with 18 bases in between. The CDR3 DNA follows: TGTGCCACCACCCCGGGACAACTTGCCTACGAGCAGTACTTC. Translating gives CATTPGQLAYEQYF.

CDR3 loop: CASSLVDREGEQYF. The CDR3 nucleotides are TGTGCCAGCAGTTTAGTGGACAGGGAGGGCGAGCAGTACTTC. V usage is TRBV12-3 or TRBV12-4 and J usage is TRBJ2-7; a possible D gene is TRBD1 (8 bases). Trimming pared 1 base from V and 6 bases from J, leaving 13 bases between. This CDR3 spans 14 amino acids.

This clonotype has only a few counts. The chain recombines TRBV4-1 with TRBJ1-2, with TRBD1 matching 7 bases. Per the germline V gene, CDR1 is MGHRA and CDR2 is YSYEKL. The length of the CDR3 is 14 residues. V was pared by 0 bases and J by 8 bases, with 6 bases of the junction left unmatched. The CDR3 is CASSQEDRRYGYTF. CDR3 coding DNA: TGCGCCAGCAGCCAAGAGGACAGGAGGTACGGCTACACCTTC.